The source of this T cell receptor (beta chain) is a study of cytomegalovirus exposure and HLA in healthy donors. In the PCR, 60 Vbeta and 13 Jbeta primers were used. Assay used: immunoSEQ multiplex PCR; TCRdb lists only in-frame clones, some missing. This sample has 180,000 or so clones, with under 90% found just once. CDR1 and CDR2 from the germline V gene are SGHDT and YYEEEE. V was pared by 4 bases and J by 5 bases, with 10 bases of the junction left unmatched. The CDR3 is 16 amino acids. The study sampled nominally healthy donors, though unrecorded immune exposures were likely. This chain links TRBV5-6 with TRBJ2-2; 8 bases are shared with TRBD1. The sequencing sample was made of PBMCs. The receptor's source is a male donor in good health and CMV-seronegative. CDR3 residues: CASSEPRDRMTGELFF. The CDR3 DNA sequence: TGTGCCAGCAGCGAGCCTCGGGACAGGATGACCGGGGAGCTGTTTTTT.